This T cell receptor beta chain stems from a study of molecular identifiers for immune sequencing clone quantification. The CDR3 loop spans 16 amino acids. CDR1 DFQATT and CDR2 SNEGSKA come from the germline V gene (reference sequence). The trim removed 0 bases at V and 6 bases at J, leaving 9 bases unmatched. This clonotype was found many times. Researchers sorted naive CD8 T cells as cells that were CD8+CD4-CCR7+CD45RA+. One entry per CDR3 protein, called by TCRdb with MiXCR from the PCR reads. This sample has roughly 93,000 distinct CDR3 sequences; around 19% occur once, and the top ten carry roughly 0.8%.

The TCR comes from a human donor in good health. Some libraries in this study had Jurkat cell RNA spiked in. The V call is TRBV20-1, the J call TRBJ2-1, with 9 nucleotides matching TRBD2. Material: naive CD8+ T cells from blood, with Jurkat cell RNA spiked in. Regarding subset: FACS-sorted CD8+CD4-CCR7+CD45RA+ naive T cells. DNA for the CDR3: TGCAGTGCTAGAGAAGCGGGAGGCGCCCCTGGCAATGAGCAGTTCTTC. Translated, it gives CSAREAGGAPGNEQFF.